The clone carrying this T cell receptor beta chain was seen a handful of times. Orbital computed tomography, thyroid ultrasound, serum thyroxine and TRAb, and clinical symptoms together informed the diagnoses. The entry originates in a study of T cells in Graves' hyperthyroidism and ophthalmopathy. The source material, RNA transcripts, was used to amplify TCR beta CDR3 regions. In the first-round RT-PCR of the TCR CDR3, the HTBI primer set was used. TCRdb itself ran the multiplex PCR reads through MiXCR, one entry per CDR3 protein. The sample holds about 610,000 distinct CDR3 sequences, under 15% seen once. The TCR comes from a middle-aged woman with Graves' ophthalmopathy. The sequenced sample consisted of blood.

The CDR3 bases are TGCAGCGTCTCTACCGGGACTAGCAGTTCCTACGAGCAGTACTTC. Residues: CSVSTGTSSSYEQYF. The V call is TRBV29-1, the J call TRBJ2-7, with 9 bases fitting TRBD2. V shed 6 bases, J shed 1 base, and the junction held 10 bases outside the gene matches. Per the germline V gene, CDR1 is SQVTM and CDR2 is ANQGSEA. This CDR3 is 15 amino acids long.